This T cell receptor (beta chain) was identified during a study of blood T cell repertoires in COVID-19 (dated by TCRdb to 2019 to 2021). About the full investigation: Samples covering the acute and convalescent phases of COVID-19 were provided by collaborators in the United States, Italy and Spain. The samples were drawn from two sources: the first 160 participants of the ongoing ImmuneRACE study, and over 1,000 subjects contributed by 6 global collaborators. A de-identified subject ID, COVID-19 status, age in years and sex were almost always included in the sample metadata. The prospective study material was composed of cDNA or gDNA derived from T cells, B-cell-depleted T cells, or PBMCs. The repertoires were released in a freely available public database intended as a resource for research on the immune response to SARS-CoV-2. Subjects who had been exposed to COVID-19, were actively infected with it, or had recovered from it provided the deeply sampled blood TCRbeta repertoires that made up the dataset. Where available, HLA class I and class II types were taken from metadata supplied by the sample provider and were not determined by assay-based typing.

The CDR1 and CDR2 encoded by the germline V gene (reference sequence) are SGHNT and YYREEE. The CDR3 contains 16 residues, cysteine and phenylalanine counted. The only DNA kept is the CDR3, 48 bases in frame from the first base. Comments on this clone: It lacks a known antigen. The junction departs from germline at one end; a sequencing error may be responsible.

Participants in the prospective study were enrolled through a virtual design, were aged 18 to 89 years, and lived in roughly 24 United States geographic areas. Cohort assignment in the prospective study relied on participant-reported clinical history from a screening survey and a study questionnaire. ImmuneRACE Cohort 3 recovered participants were defined by two consecutive negative NP/OP PCR tests, healthcare professional clearance, or symptom resolution. In the prospective study, mobile phlebotomists collected whole blood, serum and a nasopharyngeal or oropharyngeal swab from each participant. Additional blood draws and questionnaires over an approximately two-month period could optionally be provided by prospective study participants. Before DNA extraction, blood samples from the prospective study were shipped at room temperature or frozen. The immunoSEQ Assay, a bias-controlled multiplex PCR, was used to amplify TCRbeta CDR3 regions from genomic DNA. On the authors' methods: The number of nucleated cells in each sample was estimated from the amplification of reference gene primers within the assay. To quantify the absolute abundance of each unique TCRbeta CDR3 rearrangement, sequence reads were collapsed and filtered. For each sample, productive Simpson clonality was calculated as the square root of Simpson's diversity index over productive rearrangements. TCRdb mirrors the immuneACCESS table, restricted to in-frame sequences. Some clones are absent from its copies; in checked studies, under half trace to an unresolved V gene, and the reason for the others is unknown. V and J calls and clone size come straight from that table; D and trimming were deduced from the DNA. For this sample the table gives around 470,000 clones, of which around 90% were detected only once. The top ten clones comprise about 0.63% of the sample.

Paper-wide results and their limitations: The amount of clinical and demographic metadata varied by source and participant and was provided uncurated.

This TCR was sampled from a man aged 18-30 years who had recovered from COVID-19. Sequencing was done on a sample of PBMCs or T cells enriched from blood (not recorded which). Recombination linked TRBV5-4 to TRBJ2-2; perhaps TRBD1 is the D gene, with 6 bases matching. The nucleotide sequence reads TGTGCCAGCAGCTTGGCAGGGGTTACCGGTACCGGAGAGCTGTTTTTT. Its protein reads: CASSLAGVTGTGELFF.